This is a list of T cell receptor beta chains from one sample in a study of blood T cell repertoires in COVID-19. This table comes from immunoSEQ multiplex PCR, and its TCRdb copy is limited to in-frame clones, with some not included. The data show more than 95,000 clones, with under 90% seen just once and approximately 12% held by the top ten. Sequences were obtained from peripheral blood. These TCRs come from a human donor in a cohort sampled during active or convalescent COVID-19. The CDR3 runs from the conserved cysteine through the conserved F or W. A D gene is named only where the DNA matches it firmly. Size tells how often a clone was seen (once, few, many) or the class of an expanded clone, and some rows leave it out.

abundance	d_gene	v_gene	j_gene	CDR3aa	CDR3nt
-	-	TRBV7-9	TRBJ2-2	CASSFGQLNTGELFF	TGTGCCAGCAGCTTTGGACAGCTGAACACCGGGGAGCTGTTTTTT
-	TRBD1	TRBV5-4	TRBJ2-7	CASSIQGANLQYF	TGTGCCAGCAGCATCCAGGGGGCGAATTTACAGTACTTC
-	TRBD1	TRBV10-3	TRBJ1-1	CASSRGQGNTEAFF	TGTGCCAGCTCCAGGGGACAGGGTAACACTGAAGCTTTCTTT
-	TRBD2	TRBV5-1	TRBJ2-2	CASSLASGNTGELFF	TGCGCCAGCAGCTTGGCTAGCGGGAACACCGGGGAGCTGTTTTTT
-	-	TRBV27	TRBJ1-2	CASSLSLESTVGYTF	TGTGCCAGCAGTTTATCTCTCGAGTCGACTGTTGGCTACACCTTC
-	TRBD1	TRBV18	TRBJ1-2	CASSPETGGLDSYTF	TGTGCCAGCTCACCTGAGACAGGGGGCCTTGATAGCTACACCTTC
few	-	TRBV12-3/TRBV12-4	TRBJ2-2	CASSQTSTGELFF	TGTGCCAGCAGTCAGACTAGTACCGGGGAGCTGTTTTTT
-	-	TRBV6-1	TRBJ1-6	CASSEEGDSPLHF	TGTGCCAGCAGTGAAGAAGGGGATTCACCCCTCCACTTT
-	TRBD2	TRBV7-2	TRBJ2-3	CASSLSSGDTDTQYF	TGTGCCAGCAGCCTCTCAAGCGGGGACACAGATACGCAGTATTTT
-	TRBD1	TRBV9	TRBJ2-3	CASSPTGGPGADTQYF	TGTGCCAGCAGCCCCACAGGGGGGCCCGGAGCAGATACGCAGTATTTT
-	TRBD2	TRBV6-2/TRBV6-3	TRBJ2-1	CASSPSGSGGRGEQFF	TGTGCCAGCAGTCCCAGTGGGAGCGGGGGTCGTGGTGAGCAGTTCTTC
once	-	TRBV11-3	TRBJ2-5	CASSLAQETQYF	TGTGCCAGCAGCTTAGCTCAAGAGACCCAGTACTTC
-	-	TRBV28	TRBJ1-1	CASSLLTATEAFF	TGTGCCAGCAGTTTATTGACAGCCACTGAAGCTTTCTTT
once	-	TRBV2	TRBJ2-5	CASRPQGETQYF	TGTGCCAGCAGACCCCAGGGTGAGACCCAGTACTTC
-	-	TRBV21-1	TRBJ2-5	CASSKGGGTSGEETQYF	TGTGCCAGCAGCAAAGGTGGCGGGACTAGCGGAGAAGAGACCCAGTACTTC
-	-	TRBV6-5	TRBJ1-5	CASSYGWGGFPQHF	TGTGCCAGCAGTTACGGATGGGGGGGTTTCCCCCAGCATTTT
once	TRBD2	TRBV2	TRBJ2-2	CASSVAGGNTGELFF	TGTGCCAGCAGTGTTGCGGGGGGGAACACCGGGGAGCTGTTTTTT
-	TRBD1	TRBV4-2	TRBJ1-1	CASSQGDRGGDTEAFF	TGTGCCAGCAGCCAAGGGGACAGGGGGGGTGACACTGAAGCTTTCTTT
-	TRBD2	TRBV9	TRBJ2-1	CASSALGLAGNNEQFF	TGTGCCAGCAGCGCATTGGGACTAGCGGGGAACAATGAGCAGTTCTTC
once	-	TRBV27	TRBJ2-7	CASIPTPGGYEQYF	TGTGCCAGCATCCCTACACCCGGCGGTTACGAGCAGTACTTC
-	-	TRBV6-6	TRBJ2-7	CASSYSRQGSSYEQYF	TGTGCCAGCAGTTACTCGAGGCAGGGGAGCTCCTACGAGCAGTACTTC
few	TRBD1	TRBV12-3/TRBV12-4	TRBJ1-2	CASSVDRGSGYTF	TGTGCCAGCAGTGTGGACAGGGGGAGCGGCTACACCTTC
few	-	TRBV5-1	TRBJ1-2	CASSFLTHYYGYTF	TGCGCCAGCAGCTTCCTGACTCACTATTATGGCTACACCTTC
-	-	TRBV13	TRBJ1-4	CASSLAGGKEEKLFF	TGTGCCAGCAGCTTAGCTGGGGGGAAGGAAGAAAAACTGTTTTTT
-	-	TRBV24-1	TRBJ2-7	CATSDSGIGYEQYF	TGTGCCACCAGTGATTCAGGGATCGGCTACGAGCAGTACTTC
-	-	TRBV7-2	TRBJ2-5	CASRTPQETQYF	TGTGCCAGCAGGACTCCCCAAGAGACCCAGTACTTC
-	-	TRBV9	TRBJ2-1	CASSVGTITYNEQFF	TGTGCCAGCAGCGTAGGTACTATTACCTACAATGAGCAGTTCTTC
-	TRBD1	TRBV7-2	TRBJ2-7	CASSLAWGTARSYEQYF	TGTGCCAGCAGCTTAGCGTGGGGGACAGCCCGCTCCTACGAGCAGTACTTC
-	TRBD2	TRBV13	TRBJ2-7	CASSSRDYGSYEQYF	TGTGCCAGCAGCTCACGGGACTACGGCTCCTACGAGCAGTACTTC
-	TRBD1	TRBV7-2	TRBJ1-2	CASSSGQVYGYTF	TGTGCCAGCAGCTCAGGACAGGTCTATGGCTACACCTTC
-	-	TRBV6-5	TRBJ1-1	CASSYNSRADTEAFF	TGTGCCAGCAGTTACAACAGCAGGGCGGACACTGAAGCTTTCTTT
-	-	TRBV21-1	TRBJ2-5	CASSKGPTRGVRETQYF	TGTGCCAGCAGCAAAGGCCCAACCAGGGGGGTGCGGGAGACCCAGTACTTC
-	TRBD2	TRBV4-2	TRBJ2-5	CASSQRGTSGILMETQYF	TGTGCCAGCAGCCAGCGGGGGACTAGCGGGATTCTTATGGAGACCCAGTACTTC
many	-	TRBV5-6	TRBJ2-1	CASSLAGRLYNEQFF	TGTGCCAGCAGCTTGGCGGGGAGGCTCTACAATGAGCAGTTCTTC
-	TRBD1	TRBV9	TRBJ1-1	CASSAGPGQGVTEAFF	TGTGCCAGCAGCGCCGGACCGGGACAGGGAGTCACTGAAGCTTTCTTT
-	TRBD1	TRBV24-1	TRBJ1-2	CATSDSGTANLIKGYTF	TGTGCCACCAGTGATTCCGGGACAGCGAACCTTATAAAGGGCTACACCTTC
-	-	TRBV27	TRBJ1-3	CASMDPTAASGNTIYF	TGTGCCAGCATGGACCCGACAGCCGCCTCTGGAAACACCATATATTTT